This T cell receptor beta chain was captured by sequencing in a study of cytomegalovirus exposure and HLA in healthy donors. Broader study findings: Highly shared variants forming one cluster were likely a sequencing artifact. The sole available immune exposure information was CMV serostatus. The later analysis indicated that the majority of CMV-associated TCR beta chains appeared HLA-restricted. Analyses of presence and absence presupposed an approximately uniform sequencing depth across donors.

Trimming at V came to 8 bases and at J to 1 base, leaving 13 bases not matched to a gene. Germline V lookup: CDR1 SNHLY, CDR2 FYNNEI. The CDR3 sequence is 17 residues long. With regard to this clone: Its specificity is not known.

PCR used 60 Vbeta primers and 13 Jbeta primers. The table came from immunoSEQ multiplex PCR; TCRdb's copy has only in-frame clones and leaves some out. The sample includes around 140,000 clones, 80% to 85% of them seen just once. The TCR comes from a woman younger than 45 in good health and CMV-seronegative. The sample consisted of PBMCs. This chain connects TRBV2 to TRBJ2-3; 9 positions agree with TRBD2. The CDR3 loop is CASCGGGATPRTDTQYF. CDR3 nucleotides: TGTGCCAGCTGCGGCGGGGGGGCGACTCCCCGCACAGATACGCAGTATTTT.